The 7 T cell receptor beta chains below all came from one sample that was sequenced in a study of blood T cell repertoires in COVID-19. Produced via immunoSEQ multiplex PCR; TCRdb's table is partial and in-frame only. Here the sample spans fewer than 150,000 clones, around 81% being singletons. The specimen sequenced was peripheral blood. The receptors here all came from a human donor in a cohort sampled during active COVID-19.

The chain recombines TRBV28 with TRBJ1-5; the D gene is possibly TRBD1 (6 bases). Germline CDR1 reads MDHEN; CDR2 reads SYDVKM. The V end was cut by 7 bases, the J end by 0 bases, with 16 bases between. This CDR3 has 16 amino acids. As DNA, the CDR3 is TGTGCCAGCAAAAGCAGGAAACAGGGTAGCAATCAGCCCCAGCATTTT. Protein: CASKSRKQGSNQPQHF.

This clone was detected a few times. The chain carries TRBV6-1 and TRBJ1-3; D is unclear. The ends were cut back, 1 base at V and 0 bases at J, with 7 bases in the middle. The CDR3 covers 15 residues. CDR1 MNHNS and CDR2 SASEGT come from the germline V gene. The chain's CDR3 is CASSEEGLSGNTIYF. The CDR3 bases are TGTGCCAGCAGTGAAGAAGGACTCTCTGGAAACACCATATATTTT.

This clone was seen a few times. The chain carries TRBV7-9 and TRBJ1-2; the D is unclear. The V and J ends lost 5 bases and 5 bases respectively, with 12 bases between them. This CDR3 spans 13 amino acids. Germline V gene sequence: CDR1 SEHNR, CDR2 FQNEAQ (reference sequence). The CDR3 DNA sequence: TGTGCCAGCAGCCAAGGCGCGGATTATGGCTACACCTTC. This translates into CASSQGADYGYTF.

This clone turned up a few times. This chain uses TRBV9 with TRBJ2-7; 8 bases map to TRBD1. V trimming: 4 bases; J trimming: 4 bases; junction bases outside the gene matches: 7. The CDR3 spans 14 residues. CDR1 and CDR2 (germline): SGDLS, YYNGEE. Written as DNA, the CDR3 is TGTGCCAGCAGCAATGGACAGGGTAGATACGAGCAGTACTTC. As protein: CASSNGQGRYEQYF.

The chain employs TRBV6-5 and TRBJ1-4; 9 nucleotides line up with TRBD1. This CDR3 region has 13 residues. V dropped 6 bases and J dropped 6; count of bases not matched to a gene: 2. Germline CDR1 MNHEY, CDR2 SVGAGI. The CDR3 bases are TGTGCCAGCAGCCGGGACAGGGATGAAAAACTGTTTTTT. Translating gives CASSRDRDEKLFF.

This rearrangement joins TRBV28 to TRBJ1-2; TRBD1 matches 9 bases. CDR3 length: 14 residues. Germline trimming cut 9 bases from V and 4 bases from J; bases unmatched to any gene: 9. The germline V gene encodes CDR1 MDHEN and CDR2 SYDVKM. The DNA for the CDR3 is TGTGCCAGTAAATTACAGGGGGCGCCCTATGGCTACACCTTC. Amino acids: CASKLQGAPYGYTF.

The V gene is TRBV19, the J gene TRBJ1-6; D is perhaps TRBD1 (6 bases). Trimming took off 5 bases at V and 3 bases at J, with 11 bases between the two ends. CDR1 is LNHDA and CDR2 is SQIVND in the germline V gene (reference sequence). This CDR3 is built from 15 residues. CDR3 region: CASSFDRIYNSPLHF. Written as DNA, the CDR3 is TGTGCCAGTAGTTTTGACAGGATCTATAATTCACCCCTCCACTTT.